This TCR beta chain was obtained from a study of T cells after yellow fever vaccination. Concerning this clonotype itself: Its specificity is unknown.

Deletions cut 6 bases from V and 3 bases from J, with 11 bases between. Per the germline V gene, CDR1 is LGHNA and CDR2 is YSLEER. This CDR3 is built from 14 residues. Study-level findings and limits: Detected again after the booster were most primary-vaccination clones, at roughly 95% CD4 and approximately 87% CD8.

One entry per CDR3 protein, called by TCRdb with MiXCR from the 5' RACE reads. The top ten hold roughly 41% of the sample, which has fewer than 85,000 distinct CDR3 sequences, just under 8% seen once. The chain employs TRBV4-3 and TRBJ2-2; the D gene is possibly TRBD1 (5 bases). The sequence was collected from a young man who received the YFV17D yellow fever vaccine. Sequencing used CD8+ T cells sorted from PBMCs, obtained on the day of the yellow fever booster vaccination. The CDR3 DNA is TGCGCCAGCAGACTGGCCAGGGACACCGGGGAGCTGTTTTTT. Translation gives CASRLARDTGELFF.